The clone carrying this TCR beta chain was seen at least ten times. The data are from a study of T cells after yellow fever vaccination. CDR3 length: 16 residues. CDR1 and CDR2 (germline): LGHDT, YNNKEL (reference sequence). Trimming removed 0 bases from V and 7 bases from J; junction bases left unmatched: 8. TCRdb re-analysed the 5' RACE reads in MiXCR, keeping a single row per CDR3 protein. The sample consists of some 320,000 distinct CDR3 sequences, around 10% of them appearing once. This receptor was taken from a man between 18 and 35 years old who received the YFV17D yellow fever vaccine. The specimen comprised CD4+ T cells sorted from PBMCs, sampled 45 days after the yellow fever booster vaccination. The chain links TRBV3-1 to TRBJ1-5, with 8 bases lining up with TRBD1. In nucleotides, the CDR3 is TGTGCCAGCAGCCAAGATCTCGACAGGGGCGGCCAGCCCCAGCATTTT. Its protein product is CASSQDLDRGGQPQHF.